This TCR beta chain was documented in a study of control samples from healthy donors and cancer patients. This table comes from immunoSEQ multiplex PCR, and its TCRdb copy is limited to in-frame clones, with some not included. The sample contains 150,000 to 200,000 clones, approximately 94% of which appear only once. Germline assignment: CDR1 SGDLS and CDR2 YYNGEE. Trimming shortened V by 1 base and J by 7 bases, and 11 bases separated the two germline ends. The CDR3 is made up of 14 amino acids. This clone has a handful of counts. J is TRBJ2-2 and V is TRBV9; possibly TRBD2 for D (6 bases). This receptor was obtained from a man aged 25 to 40 in good health. Material: blood. The CDR3 DNA follows: TGTGCCAGCAGCGTATTGGAGGGAGGCGGGGAGCTGTTTTTT. This codes for CASSVLEGGGELFF.